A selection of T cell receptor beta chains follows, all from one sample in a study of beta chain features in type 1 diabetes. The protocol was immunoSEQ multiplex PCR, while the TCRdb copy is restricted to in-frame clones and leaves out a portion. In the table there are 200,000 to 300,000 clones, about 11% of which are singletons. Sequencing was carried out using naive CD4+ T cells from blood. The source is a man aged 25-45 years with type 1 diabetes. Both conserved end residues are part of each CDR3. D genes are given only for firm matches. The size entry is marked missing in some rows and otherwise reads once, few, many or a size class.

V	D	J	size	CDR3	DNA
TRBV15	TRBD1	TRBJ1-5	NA	CATSRAGTGLNQPQHF	TGTGCCACCAGCAGAGCGGGGACAGGATTAAATCAGCCCCAGCATTTT
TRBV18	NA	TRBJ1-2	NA	CASSPQRGRLPGYTF	TGTGCCAGCTCACCACAAAGGGGCAGGCTGCCTGGCTACACCTTC
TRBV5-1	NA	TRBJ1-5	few	CASSLESNQPQHF	TGCGCCAGCAGCTTGGAATCGAATCAGCCCCAGCATTTT
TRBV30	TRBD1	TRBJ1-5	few	CAWTSGQGHNQPQHF	TGTGCCTGGACCTCCGGACAGGGCCACAATCAGCCCCAGCATTTT
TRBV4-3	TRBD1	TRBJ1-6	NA	CASSQEDRAKAPLHF	TGCGCCAGCAGCCAAGAGGACAGGGCTAAGGCACCCCTCCACTTT
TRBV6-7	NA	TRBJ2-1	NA	CATLSWQFF	TGTGCCACCCTATCTTGGCAGTTCTTC
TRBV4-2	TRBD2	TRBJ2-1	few	CASSQGAGGATNEQFF	TGTGCCAGCAGCCAAGGGGCCGGGGGGGCCACGAATGAGCAGTTCTTC
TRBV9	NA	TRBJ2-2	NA	CASSVVVGSATGELFF	TGTGCCAGCAGCGTAGTGGTTGGTAGCGCCACCGGGGAGCTGTTTTTT
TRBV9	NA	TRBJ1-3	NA	CASSADGQLGGNAIYF	TGTGCCAGCAGCGCAGACGGTCAGCTAGGAGGAAACGCCATATATTTT
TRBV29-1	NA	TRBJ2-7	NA	CSVELMGGQGHDEQYF	TGCAGCGTTGAATTAATGGGTGGGCAGGGACACGACGAGCAGTACTTC
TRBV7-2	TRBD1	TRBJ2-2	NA	CASSFDRVTGELFF	TGTGCCAGCAGCTTCGACAGGGTCACCGGGGAGCTGTTTTTT
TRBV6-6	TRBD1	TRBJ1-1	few	CASSPPHRGKTEAFF	TGTGCCAGCAGTCCCCCCCACAGGGGCAAAACTGAAGCTTTCTTT
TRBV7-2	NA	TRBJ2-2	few	CASSAQAPQVTGELFF	TGTGCCAGCAGCGCACAGGCCCCGCAGGTGACCGGGGAGCTGTTTTTT
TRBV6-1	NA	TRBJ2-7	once	CASTEALYEQYF	TGTGCCAGCACCGAGGCCCTCTACGAGCAGTACTTC
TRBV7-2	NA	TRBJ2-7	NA	CASSSYLGEQYF	TGTGCCAGCAGTTCATACCTCGGCGAGCAGTACTTC
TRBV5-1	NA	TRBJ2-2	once	CASSLVGARGELFF	TGCGCCAGCAGCTTGGTGGGGGCGCGTGGGGAGCTGTTTTTT
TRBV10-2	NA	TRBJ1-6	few	CASRTLSQGNSPLHF	TGCGCCAGCAGGACGCTGTCTCAGGGGAATTCACCCCTCCACTTT
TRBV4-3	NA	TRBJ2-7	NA	CASSQEAGEQYF	TGCGCCAGCAGCCAAGAAGCAGGCGAGCAGTACTTC
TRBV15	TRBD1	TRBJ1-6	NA	CATSERQGLGSPLHF	TGTGCCACCAGCGAACGACAGGGTCTGGGTTCACCCCTCCACTTT
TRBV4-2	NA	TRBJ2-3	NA	CASRRGAVEDTQYF	TGTGCCAGCAGACGGGGGGCCGTAGAAGATACGCAGTATTTT
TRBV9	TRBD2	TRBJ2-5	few	CASSRGGAGLGETQYF	TGTGCCAGCAGCCGGGGGGGGGCTGGGCTCGGAGAGACCCAGTACTTC
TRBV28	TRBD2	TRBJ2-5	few	CASSLGGLAGPTQYF	TGTGCCAGCAGCCTGGGAGGACTAGCTGGTCCGACCCAGTACTTC
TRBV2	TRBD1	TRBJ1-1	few	CASSGRGSTEAFF	TGTGCCAGCAGTGGCAGGGGGAGCACTGAAGCTTTCTTT
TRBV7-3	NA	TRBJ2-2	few	CASSLGAATGELFF	TGTGCCAGCAGCTTGGGAGCTGCGACCGGGGAGCTGTTTTTT
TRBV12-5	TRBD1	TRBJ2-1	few	CASGLVGDSRSYNEQFF	TGTGCTAGTGGTTTGGTAGGGGACAGCCGCTCCTACAATGAGCAGTTCTTC
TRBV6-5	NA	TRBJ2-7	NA	CASSQAGEQYF	TGTGCCAGTAGCCAAGCGGGCGAGCAGTACTTC
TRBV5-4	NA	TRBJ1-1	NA	CASSVAENTEAFF	TGTGCCAGCAGCGTGGCAGAGAACACTGAAGCTTTCTTT
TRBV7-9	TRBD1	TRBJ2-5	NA	CASDRTGSETQYF	TGTGCCAGCGACCGGACAGGGTCCGAGACCCAGTACTTC
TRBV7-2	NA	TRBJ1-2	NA	CASSLEPGGSYGYTF	TGTGCCAGCAGCTTAGAACCGGGGGGTTCCTATGGCTACACCTTC
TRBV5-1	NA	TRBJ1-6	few	CASSGELNSPLHF	TGCGCCAGCAGCGGGGAGCTGAACTCACCCCTCCACTTT
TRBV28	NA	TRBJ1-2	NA	CASRIPGGRWSGYGYTF	TGTGCCAGCAGGATCCCCGGGGGGCGCTGGTCGGGCTATGGCTACACCTTC
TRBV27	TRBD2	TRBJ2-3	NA	CASSFAAGVVLRDTQYF	TGTGCCAGCAGTTTCGCTGCGGGGGTAGTCTTGAGGGATACGCAGTATTTT
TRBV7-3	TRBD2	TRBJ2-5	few	CASSPAGGLQETQYF	TGTGCCAGCAGCCCTGCGGGGGGCCTCCAAGAGACCCAGTACTTC
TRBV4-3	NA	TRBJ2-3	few	CASSQDRRDSTDTQYF	TGCGCCAGCAGCCAAGATCGGCGGGATAGCACAGATACGCAGTATTTT
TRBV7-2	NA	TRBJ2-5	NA	CASSLPSHGETQYF	TGTGCCAGCAGCTTGCCTAGCCATGGGGAGACCCAGTACTTC
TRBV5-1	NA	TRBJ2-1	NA	CASSADRTVGNEQFF	TGCGCCAGCAGCGCCGACCGGACAGTCGGGAATGAGCAGTTCTTC
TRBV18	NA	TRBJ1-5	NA	CASSENPAVGQPQHF	TGTGCCAGCTCAGAAAACCCAGCGGTCGGACAGCCCCAGCATTTT
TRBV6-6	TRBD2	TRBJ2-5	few	CASTPRRGQETQYF	TGTGCCAGCACCCCTCGGCGGGGGCAAGAGACCCAGTACTTC
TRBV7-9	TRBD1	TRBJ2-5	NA	CASSPKGAQGLRETQYF	TGTGCCAGCAGCCCAAAGGGGGCGCAGGGGCTGCGCGAGACCCAGTACTTC
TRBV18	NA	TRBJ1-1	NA	CASSPREGNTEAFF	TGTGCCAGCTCACCTAGGGAGGGGAACACTGAAGCTTTCTTT
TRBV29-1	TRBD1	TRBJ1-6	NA	CSVRDGTGAGSPLHF	TGCAGCGTTCGCGACGGGACAGGCGCGGGTTCACCCCTCCACTTT
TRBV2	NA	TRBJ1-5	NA	CATDSAYSNQPQHF	TGTGCCACAGACAGCGCCTATAGCAATCAGCCCCAGCATTTT
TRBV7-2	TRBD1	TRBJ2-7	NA	CASSWDRPSYEQYF	TGTGCCAGCAGCTGGGACAGGCCCTCCTACGAGCAGTACTTC
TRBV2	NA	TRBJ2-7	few	CASSATGLNEQYF	TGTGCCAGCAGTGCAACAGGGCTCAACGAGCAGTACTTC
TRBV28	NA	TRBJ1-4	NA	CASSSHGGDGVKLFF	TGTGCCAGCAGTTCCCATGGCGGGGACGGGGTAAAACTGTTTTTT
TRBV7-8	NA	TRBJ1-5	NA	CASSLSPRVGQPQHF	TGTGCCAGCAGCTTATCCCCTAGAGTAGGTCAGCCCCAGCATTTT
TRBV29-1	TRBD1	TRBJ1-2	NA	CSGAGTGRGYTF	TGCAGCGGGGCCGGGACAGGGCGCGGCTACACCTTC
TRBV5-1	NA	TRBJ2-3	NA	CASSRETMSTDTQYF	TGCGCCAGCAGCCGCGAGACTATGAGCACAGATACGCAGTATTTT